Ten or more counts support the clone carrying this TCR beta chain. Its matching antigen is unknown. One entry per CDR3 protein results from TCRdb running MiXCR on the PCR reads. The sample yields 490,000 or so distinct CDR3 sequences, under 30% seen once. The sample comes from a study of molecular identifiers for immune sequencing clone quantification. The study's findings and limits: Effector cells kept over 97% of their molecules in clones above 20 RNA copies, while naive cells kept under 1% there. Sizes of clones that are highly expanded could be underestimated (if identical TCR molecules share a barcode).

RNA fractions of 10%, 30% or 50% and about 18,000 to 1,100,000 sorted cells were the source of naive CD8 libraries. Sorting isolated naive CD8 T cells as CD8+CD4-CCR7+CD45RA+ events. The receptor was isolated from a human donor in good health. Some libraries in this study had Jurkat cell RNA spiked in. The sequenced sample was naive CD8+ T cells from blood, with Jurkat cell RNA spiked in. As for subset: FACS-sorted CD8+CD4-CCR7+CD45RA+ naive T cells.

CDR3 sequence: CASRETGTGDQPQHF. The CDR3 DNA sequence: TGTGCCAGCAGAGAAACCGGGACAGGAGATCAGCCCCAGCATTTT. The chain combines TRBV6-2 or TRBV6-3 with TRBJ1-5, with 8 positions matching TRBD1. The CDR3 contains 15 residues. V was pared by 6 bases and J by 5 bases, with 9 bases of the junction left unmatched. Germline values: CDR1 MNHEY, CDR2 SVGEGT.